The sample holds a few counts of the clone carrying this TCR beta chain. The data were taken from a study of T-cell reconstitution after alpha-beta-depleted transplantation in children. The germline V gene encodes CDR1 SGHDN and CDR2 FVKESK. This CDR3 has 15 amino acids. The V segment lost 2 bases and the J segment 6 bases; nucleotides outside the gene matches: 9. This sample's TCRbeta library carried unique molecular identifier barcodes. Using its own MiXCR run on the PCR reads, TCRdb lists one record per CDR3 protein. The data contain about 540,000 distinct CDR3 sequences, about 16% of them singletons.

The V and J genes are TRBV14 and TRBJ1-1; 7 bases align to TRBD1. The TCR sequence derives from a human donor who donated a stem cell graft to a child with acute lymphoblastic leukemia. Sequenced here: PBMCs from the stem cell graft donor, sampled from the stem cell graft. The CDR3 DNA reads as TGTGCCAGCAGCCAAATTCAGGGGGGATACCCTGAAGCTTTCTTT. It specifies CASSQIQGGYPEAFF.